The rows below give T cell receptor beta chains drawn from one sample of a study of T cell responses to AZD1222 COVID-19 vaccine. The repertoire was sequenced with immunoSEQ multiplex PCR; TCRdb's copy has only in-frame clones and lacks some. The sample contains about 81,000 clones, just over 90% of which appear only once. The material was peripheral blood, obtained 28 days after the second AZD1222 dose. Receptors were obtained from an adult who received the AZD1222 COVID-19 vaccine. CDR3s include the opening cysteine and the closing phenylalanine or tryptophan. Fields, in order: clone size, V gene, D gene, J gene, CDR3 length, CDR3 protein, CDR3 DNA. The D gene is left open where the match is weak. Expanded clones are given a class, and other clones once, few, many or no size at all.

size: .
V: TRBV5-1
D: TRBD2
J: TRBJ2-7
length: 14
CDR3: CASSLTSGTYEQYF
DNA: TGCGCCAGCAGCTTGACTAGCGGAACCTACGAGCAGTACTTC

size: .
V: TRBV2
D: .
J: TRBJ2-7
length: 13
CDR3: CASSYPISYEQYF
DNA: TGTGCCAGCAGTTACCCCATCTCCTACGAGCAGTACTTC

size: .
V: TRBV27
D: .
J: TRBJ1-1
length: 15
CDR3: CASSLKFRGGAEAFF
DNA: TGTGCCAGCAGTTTAAAATTTCGTGGGGGAGCTGAAGCTTTCTTT

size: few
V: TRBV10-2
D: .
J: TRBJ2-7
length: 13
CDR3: CASSESSRNEQYF
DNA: TGCGCCAGCAGTGAGTCCTCGAGGAACGAGCAGTACTTC

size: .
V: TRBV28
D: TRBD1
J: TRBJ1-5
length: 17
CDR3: CASSLPTRQGNNQPQHF
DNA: TGTGCCAGCAGTTTACCTACGCGACAGGGGAACAATCAGCCCCAGCATTTT

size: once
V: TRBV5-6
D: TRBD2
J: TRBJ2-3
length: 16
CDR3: CASSLGLAGYTDTQYF
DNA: TGTGCCAGCAGCCTAGGACTAGCGGGGTACACAGATACGCAGTATTTT

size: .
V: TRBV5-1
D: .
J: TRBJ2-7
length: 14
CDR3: CASSLAGSSYEQYF
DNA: TGCGCCAGCAGCTTGGCGGGCAGCTCCTACGAGCAGTACTTC

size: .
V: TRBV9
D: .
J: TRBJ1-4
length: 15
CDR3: CASSGRTLRNEKLFF
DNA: TGTGCCAGCAGCGGACGGACACTCCGAAATGAAAAACTGTTTTTT

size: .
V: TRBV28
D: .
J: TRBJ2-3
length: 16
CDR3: CASRDQALPVPDTQYF
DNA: TGTGCCAGCAGGGATCAGGCGCTTCCTGTCCCAGATACGCAGTATTTT

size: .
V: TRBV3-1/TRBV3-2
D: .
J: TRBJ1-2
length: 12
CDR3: CASSQADYGYTF
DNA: TGTGCCAGCAGCCAAGCCGATTATGGCTACACCTTC

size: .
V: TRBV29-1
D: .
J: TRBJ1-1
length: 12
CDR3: CSVWGQATEAFF
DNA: TGCAGCGTTTGGGGGCAGGCCACTGAAGCTTTCTTT

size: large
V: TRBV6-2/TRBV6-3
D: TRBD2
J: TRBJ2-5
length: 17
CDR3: CASSYLITSGGQETQYF
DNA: TGTGCCAGCAGTTATTTGATTACTTCGGGGGGGCAAGAGACCCAGTACTTC

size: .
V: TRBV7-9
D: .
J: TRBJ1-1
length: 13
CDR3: CASRRADVAEAFF
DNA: TGTGCCAGCAGGCGTGCGGATGTCGCTGAAGCTTTCTTT

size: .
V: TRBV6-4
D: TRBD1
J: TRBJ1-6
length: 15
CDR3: CASSDVGQGYSPLHF
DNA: TGTGCCAGCAGTGACGTGGGACAGGGTTATTCACCCCTCCACTTT

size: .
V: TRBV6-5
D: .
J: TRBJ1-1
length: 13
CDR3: CASSLTVGTEAFF
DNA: TGTGCCAGCAGTTTAACCGTTGGGACTGAAGCTTTCTTT

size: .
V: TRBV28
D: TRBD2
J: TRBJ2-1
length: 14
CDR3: CATSQSGTYNEQFF
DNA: TGTGCCACCTCGCAAAGCGGGACCTACAATGAGCAGTTCTTC